This TCR beta chain comes out of a study of blood T cell repertoires in COVID-19. Across the study: Sample material is recorded as cDNA or gDNA derived from T cells, B-cell-depleted T cells, or PBMCs.

Generated by immunoSEQ multiplex PCR, the TCRdb table keeps only in-frame clones and is missing some. The sample includes 100,000 to 120,000 clones, roughly 85% of them seen just once. V was cut by 2 bases and J by 6 bases, with 5 bases left in between. The CDR3 covers 11 residues. The germline V gene has CDR1 LGHDT and CDR2 YNNKEL (reference sequence). This receptor was taken from a woman older than 75 with active or convalescent COVID-19. Sample: peripheral blood. V and J are TRBV3-1 (or the pseudogene TRBV3-2) and TRBJ2-7, with D perhaps TRBD2 (5 bases). The CDR3 DNA follows: TGTGCCAGCAGCCAAACTAGCGAGCAGTACTTC. Amino acid sequence: CASSQTSEQYF.